The entry below describes one TCR beta chain. Its antigen remains unknown. The repertoire was sequenced with immunoSEQ multiplex PCR; TCRdb's copy has only in-frame clones and lacks some. Of some 98,000 clones in the sample, approximately 93% were seen once. This record comes from a study of OX40 agonist ivuxolimab in advanced cancers. Germline loops: CDR1 MNHEY, CDR2 SVGAGI. This CDR3 has 14 residues. V was pared by 4 bases and J by 2 bases, with 12 bases between. General observations from the study: CD8+ T cells showed, on average, more clonal expansion than CD4+ cells.

Material: CD4+ or CD8+ T cells sorted from blood, obtained in a trial of the OX40 agonist ivuxolimab. This receptor was identified in an adult with an advanced solid tumor such as melanoma, head and neck, liver or kidney cancer. J is TRBJ2-7 and V is TRBV6-5; D gene ambiguous. CDR3 coding DNA: TGTGCCAGCAGTTTCTCCAGTCCCCCCTACGAGCAGTACTTC. This gives the protein CASSFSSPPYEQYF.